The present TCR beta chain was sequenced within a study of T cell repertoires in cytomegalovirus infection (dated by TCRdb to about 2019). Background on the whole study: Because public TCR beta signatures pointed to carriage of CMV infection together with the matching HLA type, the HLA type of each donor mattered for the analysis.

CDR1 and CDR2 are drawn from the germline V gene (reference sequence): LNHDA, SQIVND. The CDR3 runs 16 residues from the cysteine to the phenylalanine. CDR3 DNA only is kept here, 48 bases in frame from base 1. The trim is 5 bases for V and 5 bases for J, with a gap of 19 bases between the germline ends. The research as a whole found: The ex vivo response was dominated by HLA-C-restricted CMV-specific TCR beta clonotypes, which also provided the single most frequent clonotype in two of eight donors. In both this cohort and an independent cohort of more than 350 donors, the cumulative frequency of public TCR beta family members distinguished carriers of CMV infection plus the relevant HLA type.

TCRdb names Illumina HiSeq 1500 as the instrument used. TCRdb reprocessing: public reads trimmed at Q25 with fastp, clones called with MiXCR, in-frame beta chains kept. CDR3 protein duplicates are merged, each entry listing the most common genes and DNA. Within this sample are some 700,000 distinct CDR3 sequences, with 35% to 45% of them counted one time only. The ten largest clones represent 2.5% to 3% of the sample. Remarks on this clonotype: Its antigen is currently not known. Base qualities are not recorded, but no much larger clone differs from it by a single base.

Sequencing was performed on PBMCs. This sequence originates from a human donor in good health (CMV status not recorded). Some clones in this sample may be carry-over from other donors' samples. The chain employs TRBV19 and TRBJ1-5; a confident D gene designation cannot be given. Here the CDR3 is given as CASSPIRATADQPQHF. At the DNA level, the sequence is TGTGCCAGTAGTCCCATTAGGGCGACGGCCGATCAGCCCCAGCATTTT.